This TCR beta chain was found in a study of shared clonotypes between healthy human individuals. The CDR3 has 16 amino acids. CDR1 is MGHDK, CDR2 SYGVNS, per germline. The trim removed 2 bases at V and 6 bases at J, leaving 8 bases unmatched. All the donors were Caucasian adults who lived in Nashville, Tennessee. This clone appeared once. Here immunoSEQ multiplex PCR was the method, and the copy in TCRdb shows in-frame clones only, minus some. The repertoire consists of some 1,400,000 clones, with roughly 96% occurring once and the leading ten covering approximately 1.1%. Sample: naive CD4+ T cells sorted from blood. Subset of the sample: CD45RA+ positively selected. J is TRBJ2-3 and V is TRBV25-1; 10 bases match TRBD2. The clonotype comes from a young man in good health. CDR3 amino acids: CASSEPSGRALDTQYF. Here the CDR3 DNA reads TGTGCCAGCAGTGAACCCAGCGGGAGGGCCTTGGATACGCAGTATTTT.